A selection of T cell receptor beta chains follows, all from one sample in a study of cytomegalovirus exposure and HLA in healthy donors. Some clones are missing from TCRdb's copy, which holds only in-frame ones; the method was immunoSEQ multiplex PCR. This sample has about 150,000 clones, with less than 80% found just once. Material: PBMCs. These receptors originate from a middle-aged man in good health and CMV-seropositive. CDR3s include the opening cysteine and the closing phenylalanine or tryptophan. The order of the fields is V gene, clone size, J gene, D gene, CDR3 protein, CDR3 DNA. A D gene is named only where the DNA matches it firmly. Only some rows state a clone size, as once, few, many or a class for expanded clones.

V gene: TRBV2
clone size: NA
J gene: TRBJ2-3
D gene: TRBD1
CDR3 protein: CASRRQGAADTQYF
CDR3 DNA: TGTGCCAGCAGGAGACAGGGGGCGGCAGATACGCAGTATTTT

V gene: TRBV5-1
clone size: NA
J gene: TRBJ2-7
D gene: NA
CDR3 protein: CASSRILASHEQYF
CDR3 DNA: TGCGCCAGCAGCCGGATTCTAGCGTCCCACGAGCAGTACTTC

V gene: TRBV5-6
clone size: NA
J gene: TRBJ2-7
D gene: NA
CDR3 protein: CASSLFSPSYEQYF
CDR3 DNA: TGTGCCAGCAGCTTGTTCAGTCCCTCCTACGAGCAGTACTTC

V gene: TRBV10-1
clone size: NA
J gene: TRBJ2-2
D gene: TRBD2
CDR3 protein: CASSATGTSGWNTGELFF
CDR3 DNA: TGCGCCAGCAGTGCGACCGGGACTAGCGGGTGGAACACCGGGGAGCTGTTTTTT

V gene: TRBV19
clone size: few
J gene: TRBJ1-1
D gene: TRBD1
CDR3 protein: CASSVDRVTEAFF
CDR3 DNA: TGTGCCAGTAGTGTCGACAGGGTCACTGAAGCTTTCTTT

V gene: TRBV4-1
clone size: NA
J gene: TRBJ2-4
D gene: TRBD2
CDR3 protein: CASSQEGLAGVGTKNIQYF
CDR3 DNA: TGCGCCAGCAGCCAAGAGGGACTAGCGGGAGTCGGGACCAAAAACATTCAGTACTTC

V gene: TRBV7-7
clone size: NA
J gene: TRBJ2-5
D gene: TRBD2
CDR3 protein: CASSPSSGLQETQYF
CDR3 DNA: TGTGCTAGCAGCCCCTCTAGCGGGTTACAAGAGACCCAGTACTTC

V gene: TRBV11-2
clone size: NA
J gene: TRBJ2-7
D gene: NA
CDR3 protein: CASSLENFYEQYF
CDR3 DNA: TGTGCCAGCAGCTTAGAAAACTTTTACGAGCAGTACTTC

V gene: TRBV5-1
clone size: NA
J gene: TRBJ2-1
D gene: TRBD2
CDR3 protein: CASSRTSGINNEQFF
CDR3 DNA: TGCGCCAGCAGCAGAACTAGCGGGATAAACAATGAGCAGTTCTTC

V gene: TRBV5-1
clone size: NA
J gene: TRBJ2-1
D gene: TRBD2
CDR3 protein: CASSLGSAGSYNEQFF
CDR3 DNA: TGCGCCAGCAGCTTAGGCTCAGCGGGAAGCTACAATGAGCAGTTCTTC

V gene: TRBV6-5
clone size: NA
J gene: TRBJ1-2
D gene: NA
CDR3 protein: CASSYSSNRVAGYTF
CDR3 DNA: TGTGCCAGCAGTTACTCGAGTAACAGGGTGGCTGGCTACACCTTC

V gene: TRBV14
clone size: NA
J gene: TRBJ2-7
D gene: TRBD2
CDR3 protein: CASSLELARPQYF
CDR3 DNA: TGTGCCAGCAGCCTGGAACTAGCGAGACCGCAGTACTTC

V gene: TRBV5-1
clone size: NA
J gene: TRBJ1-2
D gene: TRBD1
CDR3 protein: CASSPYRQGVAGYTF
CDR3 DNA: TGCGCCAGCAGCCCCTACAGACAGGGAGTCGCTGGCTACACCTTC

V gene: TRBV5-6
clone size: NA
J gene: TRBJ2-2
D gene: NA
CDR3 protein: CASSLEQAYGELFF
CDR3 DNA: TGTGCCAGCAGCTTGGAACAGGCTTACGGGGAGCTGTTTTTT

V gene: TRBV5-1
clone size: NA
J gene: TRBJ2-7
D gene: TRBD1
CDR3 protein: CASSLGQGSYEQYF
CDR3 DNA: TGCGCCAGCAGCTTGGGACAGGGAAGTTACGAGCAGTACTTC

V gene: TRBV5-4
clone size: few
J gene: TRBJ1-2
D gene: NA
CDR3 protein: CASSLGDTGISGGYTF
CDR3 DNA: TGTGCCAGCAGCTTGGGCGATACAGGGATTAGTGGAGGCTACACCTTC

V gene: TRBV5-1
clone size: NA
J gene: TRBJ2-7
D gene: TRBD2
CDR3 protein: CASSLQEREPYEQYF
CDR3 DNA: TGCGCCAGCAGCTTGCAGGAGCGGGAGCCCTACGAGCAGTACTTC

V gene: TRBV19
clone size: NA
J gene: TRBJ2-2
D gene: NA
CDR3 protein: CASKIHWRGDTGELFF
CDR3 DNA: TGTGCCAGTAAAATTCATTGGCGAGGCGACACCGGGGAGCTGTTTTTT

V gene: TRBV4-2
clone size: NA
J gene: TRBJ2-1
D gene: NA
CDR3 protein: CASSRDSSNKNEQFF
CDR3 DNA: TGTGCCAGCAGCAGGGACTCCTCGAACAAGAATGAGCAGTTCTTC

V gene: TRBV6-1
clone size: NA
J gene: TRBJ2-7
D gene: TRBD1
CDR3 protein: CATGTGSYEQYF
CDR3 DNA: TGTGCCACCGGGACAGGGAGCTACGAGCAGTACTTC

V gene: TRBV19
clone size: NA
J gene: TRBJ2-5
D gene: TRBD1
CDR3 protein: CASTRTGAQETQYF
CDR3 DNA: TGTGCCAGTACCAGGACAGGGGCACAAGAGACCCAGTACTTC

V gene: TRBV7-9
clone size: once
J gene: TRBJ2-1
D gene: NA
CDR3 protein: CSSSFPRGEQFF
CDR3 DNA: TGTTCCAGCAGCTTTCCCCGGGGTGAGCAGTTCTTC

V gene: TRBV6-5
clone size: NA
J gene: TRBJ1-1
D gene: NA
CDR3 protein: CASIRGGTEAFF
CDR3 DNA: TGTGCCAGCATCCGGGGGGGCACTGAAGCTTTCTTT

V gene: TRBV4-2
clone size: NA
J gene: TRBJ2-3
D gene: NA
CDR3 protein: CASSQGVGSTDTQYF
CDR3 DNA: TGTGCCAGCAGCCAAGGTGTCGGGAGCACAGATACGCAGTATTTT

V gene: TRBV28
clone size: NA
J gene: TRBJ2-7
D gene: TRBD1
CDR3 protein: CASRPPTGGSHGEQYF
CDR3 DNA: TGTGCCAGCAGACCCCCGACAGGGGGCAGCCATGGCGAGCAGTACTTC

V gene: TRBV27
clone size: NA
J gene: TRBJ1-5
D gene: TRBD1
CDR3 protein: CASSLGTGRNQPQHF
CDR3 DNA: TGTGCCAGCAGTTTAGGGACAGGACGCAATCAGCCCCAGCATTTT

V gene: TRBV2
clone size: once
J gene: TRBJ1-1
D gene: NA
CDR3 protein: CAIPIGLPNTEAFF
CDR3 DNA: TGTGCCATCCCCATCGGACTGCCGAACACTGAAGCTTTCTTT

V gene: TRBV4-2
clone size: NA
J gene: TRBJ2-3
D gene: TRBD2
CDR3 protein: CASSQDFLPGGNTDTQYF
CDR3 DNA: TGTGCCAGCAGCCAAGATTTCCTCCCGGGAGGTAATACAGATACGCAGTATTTT

V gene: TRBV4-1
clone size: once
J gene: TRBJ1-2
D gene: NA
CDR3 protein: CASSQALGVYGYTF
CDR3 DNA: TGCGCCAGCAGCCAAGCCCTAGGGGTTTATGGCTACACCTTC

V gene: TRBV19
clone size: NA
J gene: TRBJ2-2
D gene: TRBD1
CDR3 protein: CASSRIPGQGNTGELFF
CDR3 DNA: TGTGCCAGTAGTCGGATACCGGGACAGGGGAACACCGGGGAGCTGTTTTTT

V gene: TRBV5-1
clone size: NA
J gene: TRBJ2-5
D gene: TRBD1
CDR3 protein: CASRGDRGTQETQYF
CDR3 DNA: TGCGCCAGCAGGGGGGACAGGGGGACCCAAGAGACCCAGTACTTC

V gene: TRBV28
clone size: NA
J gene: TRBJ1-2
D gene: NA
CDR3 protein: CASSFVRLGGREHGYTF
CDR3 DNA: TGTGCCAGCAGCTTCGTCAGGCTGGGGGGGCGCGAACATGGCTACACCTTC

V gene: TRBV14
clone size: NA
J gene: TRBJ1-5
D gene: NA
CDR3 protein: CASSQQGSQPQHF
CDR3 DNA: TGTGCCAGCAGCCAACAGGGGAGTCAGCCCCAGCATTTT

V gene: TRBV6-5
clone size: NA
J gene: TRBJ1-5
D gene: NA
CDR3 protein: CASSYSFDQPQHF
CDR3 DNA: TGTGCCAGCAGTTACTCGTTCGATCAGCCCCAGCATTTT

V gene: TRBV6-1
clone size: few
J gene: TRBJ2-7
D gene: NA
CDR3 protein: CASSEGFIPQQYF
CDR3 DNA: TGTGCCAGCAGTGAAGGTTTCATTCCCCAGCAGTACTTC

V gene: TRBV5-1
clone size: few
J gene: TRBJ2-5
D gene: TRBD2
CDR3 protein: CASSLPTSGGTQYF
CDR3 DNA: TGCGCCAGCAGCTTGCCAACTAGCGGGGGGACCCAGTACTTC

V gene: TRBV28
clone size: NA
J gene: TRBJ1-2
D gene: NA
CDR3 protein: CASSLGPPLLGYGYTF
CDR3 DNA: TGTGCCAGCAGTTTAGGACCCCCCCTACTAGGCTATGGCTACACCTTC

V gene: TRBV4-1
clone size: NA
J gene: TRBJ1-4
D gene: TRBD1
CDR3 protein: CASSPPDRINEKLFF
CDR3 DNA: TGCGCCAGCAGCCCCCCGGACAGGATTAATGAAAAACTGTTTTTT

V gene: TRBV6-6
clone size: NA
J gene: TRBJ2-1
D gene: TRBD2
CDR3 protein: CASSGTSGRAHEQFF
CDR3 DNA: TGTGCCAGCAGTGGGACTAGCGGGAGGGCCCATGAGCAGTTCTTC

V gene: TRBV7-2
clone size: NA
J gene: TRBJ2-5
D gene: NA
CDR3 protein: CASSFNWAQETQYF
CDR3 DNA: TGTGCCAGCAGCTTCAACTGGGCCCAAGAGACCCAGTACTTC

V gene: TRBV7-3
clone size: NA
J gene: TRBJ2-5
D gene: TRBD2
CDR3 protein: CASSAVGGRETQYF
CDR3 DNA: TGTGCCAGCAGCGCGGTGGGCGGGAGGGAGACCCAGTACTTC

V gene: TRBV1
clone size: NA
J gene: TRBJ2-1
D gene: NA
CDR3 protein: CTSSQGKLAENEQFF
CDR3 DNA: TGCACCAGCAGCCAAGGAAAACTAGCGGAAAATGAGCAGTTCTTC

V gene: TRBV5-1
clone size: few
J gene: TRBJ1-1
D gene: TRBD1
CDR3 protein: CASSFSTGGNTEAFF
CDR3 DNA: TGCGCCAGCAGCTTCTCGACAGGGGGAAATACTGAAGCTTTCTTT

V gene: TRBV5-1
clone size: NA
J gene: TRBJ2-7
D gene: NA
CDR3 protein: CASSLTSPYEQYF
CDR3 DNA: TGCGCCAGCAGCTTGACTAGTCCCTACGAGCAGTACTTC

V gene: TRBV5-6
clone size: NA
J gene: TRBJ1-3
D gene: TRBD1
CDR3 protein: CASSLMGTGPLGNTIYF
CDR3 DNA: TGTGCCAGCAGCCTCATGGGGACAGGGCCTTTGGGAAACACCATATATTTT

V gene: TRBV11-2
clone size: NA
J gene: TRBJ1-2
D gene: NA
CDR3 protein: CASSLDLRFSGYTF
CDR3 DNA: TGTGCCAGCAGCTTAGATTTAAGATTTAGTGGCTACACCTTC

V gene: TRBV30
clone size: NA
J gene: TRBJ1-2
D gene: NA
CDR3 protein: CAWSVVHSNGYTF
CDR3 DNA: TGTGCCTGGAGTGTGGTCCACTCCAATGGCTACACCTTC

V gene: TRBV5-8
clone size: NA
J gene: TRBJ1-6
D gene: NA
CDR3 protein: CASSLSGGISPLHF
CDR3 DNA: TGTGCCAGCAGCTTATCCGGGGGGATTTCACCCCTCCACTTT

V gene: TRBV9
clone size: NA
J gene: TRBJ1-1
D gene: NA
CDR3 protein: CASSVDSGTEAFF
CDR3 DNA: TGTGCCAGCAGCGTAGACAGTGGGACTGAAGCTTTCTTT

V gene: TRBV28
clone size: NA
J gene: TRBJ2-7
D gene: NA
CDR3 protein: CASSLRQGSYEQYF
CDR3 DNA: TGTGCCAGCAGTTTAAGGCAGGGCTCCTACGAGCAGTACTTC

V gene: TRBV19
clone size: few
J gene: TRBJ2-7
D gene: TRBD2
CDR3 protein: CASSPLWTRRETYEQYF
CDR3 DNA: TGTGCCAGTAGCCCCCTATGGACCAGGCGGGAGACGTACGAGCAGTACTTC

V gene: TRBV5-6
clone size: NA
J gene: TRBJ1-2
D gene: TRBD1
CDR3 protein: CASSPRDRRGYGYTF
CDR3 DNA: TGTGCCAGCAGCCCACGGGACAGGCGGGGATATGGCTACACCTTC